The 9 T cell receptor beta chains given below trace back to one sample, sequenced in a study of CD8 T cells in ankylosing spondylitis listed by TCRdb under 2017. Library prep was done by 5' RACE. Instrument on record: Illumina HiSeq 2500. The public reads were run again by TCRdb, first through fastp at Q25 and then through MiXCR, and only productive beta chains were kept. Duplicate CDR3 protein sequences are folded into a single record with the most common DNA and genes. The sample table contains about 480,000 distinct CDR3 sequences; only one count was recorded for roughly 17% of them. Approximately 1% of the sample rests with the top ten. Their cognate antigens are unknown. General findings and caveats noted by the study authors: Blood from ankylosing spondylitis patients appeared to be characterized by a TCR beta motif made up of under 10 highly homologous amino acid variants.

The specimen sequenced was blood, either unsorted or a sorted T cell fraction (not recorded which). The receptors stem from a male donor with ankylosing spondylitis.

This clonotype appeared a few times. This chain links TRBV7-9 with TRBJ1-3, with D unresolved. Per the germline V gene, CDR1 is SEHNR and CDR2 is FQNEAQ (reference sequence). This CDR3 comprises 15 residues. The V end was cut by 4 bases, the J end by 0 bases, with 10 bases between. The CDR3 loop reads CASSSDVSSGNTIYF. The CDR3 nucleotides are TGTGCCAGCAGCTCCGACGTCAGCTCTGGAAACACCATATATTTT.

V gene TRBV3-1 combines with J gene TRBJ2-1; D gene unclear. The CDR3 loop spans 12 amino acids. Per germline, CDR1 LGHDT and CDR2 YNNKEL (reference sequence). The V end was cut by 4 bases, the J end by 6 bases, with 7 bases between. CDR3 DNA sequence: TGTGCCAGCAGCCGGGCGACCAATGAGCAGTTCTTC. Translation gives CASSRATNEQFF.

This clonotype has a count of ten or more. The chain uses TRBV4-1 and TRBJ1-2; 7 nucleotides match TRBD1. Germline V gene sequence: CDR1 MGHRA, CDR2 YSYEKL. This CDR3 region has 14 residues. V was clipped by 0 bases and J by 3 bases; unmatched bases: 1. The CDR3 nucleotides read TGCGCCAGCAGCCAAGACAGGGGGTACTATGGCTACACCTTC. It codes for CASSQDRGYYGYTF.

The chain combines TRBV5-1 with TRBJ2-5, with 11 nucleotides matching TRBD2. V lost 0 bases, J lost 2 bases, and 3 bases stayed unmatched. This CDR3 is 16 amino acids long. Germline values: CDR1 SGHRS, CDR2 YFSETQ. The CDR3 nucleotides read TGCGCCAGCAGCTTGGACGTAGCGGGGGGGCAAGAGACCCAGTACTTC. It specifies CASSLDVAGGQETQYF. Full variable domain (missing parts from reference TRBV5-1 and TRBJ2-5): KAGVTQTPRYLIKTRGQQVTLSCSPISGHRSVSWYQQTPGQGLQFLFEYFSETQRNKGNFPGRFSGRQFSNSRSEMNVSTLELGDSALYLCASSLDVAGGQETQYFGPGTRLLVL.

The rearrangement joins TRBV6-5 to TRBJ2-3, with D possibly TRBD2 on 7 matching bases. Trimming removed 4 bases at V and 1 base at J, with 12 bases between. The germline V gene encodes CDR1 MNHEY and CDR2 SVGAGI. The CDR3 runs 15 residues. The CDR3 nucleotides read TGTGCCAGCAGTTTTGGAGGGGGGGGCACAGATACGCAGTATTTT. As protein: CASSFGGGGTDTQYF.

This clonotype was observed a handful of times. The CDR3 bases are TGCGCCAGCAGCCAAGATGTTGTTGAGACCCAGTACTTC. Translating it yields CASSQDVVETQYF. This rearrangement joins TRBV4-3 to TRBJ2-5; D is ambiguous. The CDR3 loop spans 13 amino acids. The V and J ends lost 0 bases and 5 bases respectively, with 7 bases between them. Germline values: CDR1 LGHNA, CDR2 YSLEER.

V gene TRBV20-1 combines with J gene TRBJ1-1; D may be TRBD1 (5 bases). CDR3 length equals 12 residues. The V end lost 6 bases, the J end lost 4 bases, and 12 bases lay between the germline ends. Per germline, CDR1 DFQATT and CDR2 SNEGSKA (reference sequence). The DNA of the CDR3 is TGCAGTGCCTGGGAGGGGCGCACTGAAGCTTTCTTT. The encoded protein is CSAWEGRTEAFF.

The CDR3 reads CASSPPSGRNTGELFF. CDR3 nucleotide sequence: TGTGCCAGCTCACCTCCTAGCGGGAGGAACACCGGGGAGCTGTTTTTT. The chain joins TRBV18 to TRBJ2-2; 10 bases map to TRBD2. With 3 bases clipped from V and 1 base from J, the junction kept 2 bases outside the gene matches. This CDR3 comprises 16 residues. CDR1 and CDR2 from the germline V gene are KGHSH and LQKENI.

With regard to this clonotype: The junction departs from germline at one end; a sequencing error may be responsible. This chain connects TRBV10-3 to TRBJ2-3; D might be TRBD1 or TRBD2, each matching 5 bases. In germline, CDR1 is ENHRY, CDR2 SYGVKD. This CDR3 has 14 amino acids. The DNA of the CDR3 is TGTGTCATCGGCCGGGACCAAACCACAGATACGCAGTATTTT. Translating gives CVIGRDQTTDTQYF.